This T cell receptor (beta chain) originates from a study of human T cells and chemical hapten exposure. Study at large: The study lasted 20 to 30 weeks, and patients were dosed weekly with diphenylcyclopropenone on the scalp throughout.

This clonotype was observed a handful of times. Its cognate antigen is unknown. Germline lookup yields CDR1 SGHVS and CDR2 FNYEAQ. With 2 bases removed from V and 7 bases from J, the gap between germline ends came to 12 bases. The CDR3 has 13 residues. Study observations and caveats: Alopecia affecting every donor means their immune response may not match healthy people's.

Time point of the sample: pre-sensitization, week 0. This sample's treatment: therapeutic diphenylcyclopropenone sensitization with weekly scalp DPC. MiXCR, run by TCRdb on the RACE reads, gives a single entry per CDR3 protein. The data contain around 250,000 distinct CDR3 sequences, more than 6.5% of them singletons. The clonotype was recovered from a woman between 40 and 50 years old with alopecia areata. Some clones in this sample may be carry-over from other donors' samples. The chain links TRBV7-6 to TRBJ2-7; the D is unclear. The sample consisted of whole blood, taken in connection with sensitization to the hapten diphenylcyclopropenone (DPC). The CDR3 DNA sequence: TGTGCCAGCAGCTTACAGGAGATAGGAGAGCAGTACTTC. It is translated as CASSLQEIGEQYF.